This T cell receptor beta chain was identified during a study of cytomegalovirus exposure and HLA in healthy donors (dated by TCRdb to the late 2010s). Turning to the overall study: According to an earlier analysis of around 600 of the donors, 150 million to 200 million T cells yielded 120 million or so unique TCR beta sequences and approximately 280 Gb of sequence data. Among some 400 genotyped donors of the cohort, an average of approximately 220,000 unique TCR beta nucleotide sequences was sequenced per donor, of which 15% to 20% were non-productive. The study aimed to test whether cataloging public T cell receptors could reveal signatures of past pathogen exposure. Roughly 5 DR-DQ haplotypes were handled as single units for association and clustering, since linkage in the cohort was strong. In a later genetic analysis, genome-wide SNP genotypes for about three fifths of the roughly 670 donors were used, and that subset was treated as a discovery cohort. Alongside the repertoire data, information on donor age, sex, ethnicity and CMV serostatus was compiled. Rather than drawing on any new phenotypic data, the later analysis identified candidate immune exposures from TCR beta sequences and the way those sequences occurred across donors. An early release that covered 500 to 800 HLA-typed donors contained approximately 300 gigabases of sequencing data and 70 million to 100 million unique TCR sequences. High-throughput TCR immunosequencing, statistical association of individual TCRs with disease status, and machine learning were combined to predict cytomegalovirus infection status. The study used immunosequencing to profile the T cell repertoires of approximately 640 subjects and linked those repertoires to cytomegalovirus serostatus. Besides the first cohort of hundreds of subjects, a separate validation cohort made up of around 120 different subjects was used. Typing coverage varied by locus: roughly 629-640 donors for A, B, C, DRB1 and DQB1; roughly 500 for DQA1; more than 600 for DPA1; some 470 for DPB1. Every repertoire in the discovery cohort had been generated on one and the same sequencing platform. A later analysis re-analyzed previously published TCR beta repertoires from 550 to 700 donors and added high-resolution HLA genotyping to study TCR occurrence patterns. An earlier analysis of around 580 of the donors used high-throughput TCR beta sequencing to judge whether each TCR beta V gene segment behaved as functional or pseudogenic. Class I and class II HLA loci were covered by the typing at four-digit resolution. The genetic ancestry cluster associated with self-reported Caucasian donors included about 81% of the roughly 380 genotyped donors.

What the research found in general, with its limitations: When HLA alleles, especially DR and DQ, strongly co-occurred, attributing TCR associations to individual alleles was difficult. Because counts were too low, about 18 rarely observed V segments, including chromosome 9 orphons, were excluded from the earlier analysis of 587 of the donors. The cohort was sequenced for TCR beta chains only, and without alpha or paired-chain data the features that could be detected were limited. In a later analysis, TCR association rates were found to vary across HLA loci, with the most associated TCRs seen for DRB1 alleles and the fewest for HLA-C alleles. V-gene and J-gene trimming of TCR beta chains was associated with a missense DCLRE1C variant in a later genetic analysis, and the association was replicated in an independent cohort. In the study, roughly 160 TCR beta chains were listed as associated with cytomegalovirus. A later analysis found that most CMV-associated TCR beta chains appeared HLA-restricted, with HLA associations seemingly driven largely by CMV exposure. A later analysis reported that several top co-occurrence clusters appeared linked to parvovirus B19, influenza, CMV and Epstein-Barr virus. The classifier was reported to diagnose cytomegalovirus status with high specificity and sensitivity in both the original cohort and the validation cohort. Because the 87-base-pair reads could not distinguish some IMGT-functional V segments, including TRBV6-2 and TRBV6-3, those segments were excluded. Sequencing depth was assumed to be roughly uniform across donors in the presence/absence analyses, though that assumption may not hold. In a later genetic analysis, fewer N-insertions in productive TCRs were reported among donors in an Asian-associated ancestry cluster than the roughly 640-donor mean. At a false discovery rate of 0.05, a later analysis linked around 15,000 TCR beta sequences to specific HLA alleles. In a later analysis, HLA-associated TCR beta chains were found to be more clonally expanded and to have lower generation probabilities than equally common non-associated chains. HLA typing was unavailable for some donors at each locus, so association tests used only the typed subset. A further reported finding was that TCR beta sequences accurately predicted the HLA-A and HLA-B alleles for most subjects in the first cohort. Broadly in line with IMGT annotations, most TCR beta V segments showed up in productive rearrangements about 87% or about 30% of the time in an earlier analysis of several hundred of the donors. In vitro tests confirmed that three of the cytomegalovirus-associated TCR beta chains recognize cytomegalovirus antigens. According to the authors, the approach could potentially be generalized to other disease states and immunological phenotypes. Most TCR sequences were seen in very few donors, while some public TCRs were found in many individuals. Correlated functional status among segregating V segments might be attributable to linkage disequilibrium, but an unknown experimental factor could not be ruled out. Immune exposure information for the cohort was limited to CMV serostatus. A group of highly shared sequence variants was considered likely to be a technical artifact of the sequencing pipeline.

Comments on this clone: The specificity of this receptor is unknown. Per-base quality was not reported, and no clone a single base away is much larger than it.

Library generation was performed with the immunoSEQ multiplex PCR assay. For the multiplex PCR, a mixture combining 60 forward primers for TCR Vbeta segments and 13 reverse primers for TCR Jbeta segments was used. The CDR3 region of rearranged TCR beta genes was amplified from genomic DNA by a multiplex PCR assay. On the Illumina HiSeq System, the amplified TCR beta libraries were sequenced as 87-base-pair reads. The original methods were these. A later analysis tallied tens of millions of unique TCR beta chains across the 700 or so repertoires, and some 12 million of those chains were shared by two or more donors. Raw reads were error-corrected and collapsed into unique sequences by a nearest-neighbor algorithm in which closely related sequences were merged to remove PCR and sequencing errors. V, D and J gene segments were assigned by aligning CDR3 sequences to IMGT reference sequences. For a sequence to be retained, a match of at least six nucleotides was required to both a V gene segment and a J gene segment. A rearrangement counted as productive if the CDR3 had no stop codons and remained in frame with V and J, and every other rearrangement counted as non-productive. CDR3 was defined by IMGT convention, running from the second conserved V-encoded cysteine to the conserved J-encoded phenylalanine. The earlier analysis of more than 450 of the donors excluded sequences that lacked an unambiguous match to a single V gene segment. In an earlier analysis of roughly 500 of the donors, V segments were called functional above 56.7% productive rearrangements and were called segregating when the between-donor standard deviation exceeded 5%. A statistical classification framework was developed to diagnose cytomegalovirus status using the catalog of TCR beta chain sequences. In a later analysis, TCR nucleotide sequences were compared against IMGT/GENE-DB human TR gene sequences so that V and J genes could be assigned. The TCRdist pipeline was used in a later analysis to assign CDR3 sequences and most-parsimonious VDJ recombination scenarios. In a later analysis, every TCR beta chain was defined by the combination of its CDR3 amino acid sequence and its V-gene family, and reads without a unique V-gene family were dropped. As a way to deal with suspected cross-contamination and a sequencing artifact, a later analysis dropped approximately 590 nucleotide sequences that were highly shared and had low generation probability. For each public chain, a later analysis derived a clonal expansion index from normalized ranks of inferred template counts within each repertoire. Generation probabilities in a later analysis came from a VDJ recombination model fitted to out-of-frame rearrangements, and those results were checked against IGoR. A later analysis scored TCR-TCR, TCR-HLA and TCR-CMV co-occurrence with hypergeometric tests, applying a repertoire-size bias correction to TCR pairs. In a later analysis, false discovery rates were estimated by permuting HLA or CMV assignments 20 times. In a later analysis, co-occurring TCRs were grouped using DBSCAN, and TCRdist sequence similarity was added for clustering within HLA-allele-positive subsets. Co-occurrence clustering excluded repertoires with fewer than 30,000 or more than 120,000 public chains, plus five with anomalous nucleotide sharing. The clones in this table, taken by TCRdb from immuneACCESS, are in-frame only. Not every clone is retained; where verified, under half of the shortfall comes from an unresolved V gene, and the cause of the rest is unknown. The DNA was the basis for D and trimming; V, J and clone size are from that table. Counted in this sample were approximately 250,000 clones; about 88% of them appeared once. In total, the top ten clones hold 0.2% to 0.25% of the sample.

The cohort consisted of fewer than 700 healthy bone marrow donors. At the time of sampling, every cohort member was nominally healthy, though immune exposures that went unrecorded were likely present. The donor tested CMV seronegative and was one of the 352 seronegative cohort members. A peripheral blood sample was provided by each donor, and peripheral blood mononuclear cells were used for TCR beta sequencing. The Qiagen DNeasy Blood Extraction Kit was used to extract genomic DNA from the blood cell samples. The CDR3 starts with the cysteine, ends with the phenylalanine, and has 14 residues. Only the CDR3 DNA stays, 42 bases, in frame from base 1. Trimming accounts for 6 bases at V and 5 bases at J, while the number of junction bases matched to no gene is 5. As encoded in the germline V gene, CDR1 is MNHEY while CDR2 is SVGAGI.

Here the chain combines TRBV6-5 and TRBJ1-4; 8 nucleotides in the junction match TRBD1. The sample consisted of PBMCs. This sequence originates from a girl aged 2-10 years in good health and CMV-seronegative. CDR3 loop: CASSRDRLNEKLFF. The DNA sequence is as follows: TGTGCCAGCAGCCGGGACAGGTTAAATGAAAAACTGTTTTTT.